Here is one TCR beta chain with its context. One end of the junction is discordant with germline, which a read error may explain. This sample was included in a study of blood T cell repertoires in COVID-19. Germline V gene lookup returns CDR1 GTSNPN and CDR2 SVGIG (reference sequence). This CDR3 is 15 amino acids long. Original processing notes: How many nucleated cells were present was estimated from reference gene primer amplification. TCRdb keeps only in-frame clones here, not all; method: immunoSEQ multiplex PCR. V and J calls and clone size come straight from that table; D and trimming were deduced from the DNA. The data show hundreds of thousands of clones, with approximately 80% seen just once and 4.5% to 6% held by the top ten.

The source is a man aged 35 to 55 who had been exposed to COVID-19. The chain carries TRBV30 and TRBJ2-1, with TRBD2 identical over 10 bases. The sample consisted of PBMCs or T cells enriched from blood (not recorded which). The CDR3 nucleotides read TGTGCCTGGAGTTTCACATTAAGCGGGAGGGGGTCTTTGGTCTTC. It specifies CAWSFTLSGRGSLVF.